Listed here are 3 T cell receptor beta chains from one sample, sequenced in a study of blood T cell repertoires in COVID-19. Data came from immunoSEQ multiplex PCR; TCRdb stores just in-frame clones and leaves some out. Found here are roughly 360,000 clones, approximately 88% of them singletons; the top ten hold around 0.97%. The sample consisted of PBMCs or T cells enriched from blood (not recorded which). These receptors were taken from a woman in her twenties or thirties with acute COVID-19.

The chain joins TRBV2 to TRBJ2-7; 8 positions agree with TRBD1. From germline, CDR1 is SNHLY and CDR2 FYNNEI. With 5 bases clipped from V and 6 bases from J, the junction kept 6 bases outside the gene matches. CDR3 size: 13 residues. CDR3 sequence reads: CASSPQGAGEQYF. The CDR3 region has the DNA TGTGCCAGCAGTCCCCAGGGGGCTGGCGAGCAGTACTTC.

J is TRBJ2-1 and V is TRBV29-1, with 14 bases identical to TRBD2. The CDR3 length is 14 residues. V trimming: 6 bases; J trimming: 8 bases; junction bases outside the gene matches: 6. Germline V gives CDR1 SQVTM, CDR2 ANQGSEA. This CDR3 reads CSVPGTSGGYEQFF. CDR3 DNA sequence: TGCAGCGTCCCAGGGACTAGCGGGGGCTATGAGCAGTTCTTC.

J is TRBJ1-6 and V is TRBV9; D ambiguous. Germline values: CDR1 SGDLS, CDR2 YYNGEE. The CDR3 contains 17 residues. The germline V and J ends were trimmed by 1 base and 4 bases, with 15 bases remaining between them. The CDR3 DNA sequence: TGTGCCAGCAGCGTAAGTGGAGGGAGAGGATATAATTCACCCCTCCACTTT. This translates into CASSVSGGRGYNSPLHF.